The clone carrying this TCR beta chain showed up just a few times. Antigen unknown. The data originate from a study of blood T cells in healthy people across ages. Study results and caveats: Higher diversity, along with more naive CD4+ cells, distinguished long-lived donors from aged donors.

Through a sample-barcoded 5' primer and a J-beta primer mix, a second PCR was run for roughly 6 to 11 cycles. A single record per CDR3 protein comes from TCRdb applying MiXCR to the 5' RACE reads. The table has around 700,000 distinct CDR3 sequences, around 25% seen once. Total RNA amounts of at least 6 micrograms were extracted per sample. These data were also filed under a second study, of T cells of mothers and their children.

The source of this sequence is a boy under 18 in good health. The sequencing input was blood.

Here the CDR3 DNA reads TGCAGTGCCAGTGAGGGGCTAGCGCTGCAGTACTTC. This translates into CSASEGLALQYF. The V and J genes are TRBV20-1 and TRBJ2-5, with D maybe TRBD2 (6 bases). Germline V lookup: CDR1 DFQATT, CDR2 SNEGSKA (reference sequence). The CDR3 extends over 12 amino acids. Trimming removed 6 bases at V and 11 bases at J, with 19 bases between.